A selection of T cell receptor beta chains follows, all from one sample in a study of T cell responses to AZD1222 COVID-19 vaccine. Assay: immunoSEQ multiplex PCR; the TCRdb copy retains only in-frame clones and omits some. The table has 65,000 to 95,000 clones, 80% seen once. This specimen was peripheral blood, taken on day 0 of AZD1222 vaccination. The receptors come from an adult in good health. Each CDR3 is given with its conserved first and last residue. Each record gives: clone size, J gene, V gene, D gene, CDR3 DNA, CDR3 protein. The D gene is left open where the match is weak. Clone size is given for some rows only: seen once, a few or many times, or a class if the clone is expanded.

once TRBJ2-3 TRBV28 TRBD2 TGTGCCAGCACTTCACTAGCGGGGAGCAGCACAGATACGCAGTATTTT CASTSLAGSSTDTQYF
- TRBJ2-5 TRBV25-1 - TGTGCCAGCAGTGAATCCCCGGGAGTAGAGACCCAGTACTTC CASSESPGVETQYF
- TRBJ2-5 TRBV30 TRBD1 TGTGCCTGGAGCGCTAACAGGGGAATCCAAGAGACCCAGTACTTC CAWSANRGIQETQYF
- TRBJ2-5 TRBV6-5 - TGTGCCAGCAGCGAGAATTACGGGTCACAGTTAAAGTACTTC CASSENYGSQLKYF
once TRBJ1-5 TRBV4-1 - TGCGCCAGCAGCCAAGATAGTTTGGGGAACCAGCCCCAGCATTTT CASSQDSLGNQPQHF
- TRBJ1-2 TRBV10-2 - TGCGTCAGCAGTGAGGGCAGAAACTATGGCTACACCTTC CVSSEGRNYGYTF
- TRBJ2-3 TRBV18 - TGTGCCAGCTCACCTCTCGAGCGCACAGATACGCAGTATTTT CASSPLERTDTQYF
- TRBJ2-7 TRBV4-2 TRBD2 TGTGCCAGCAGGCGAACCGGAGCTAGCGGGGGCTACGAGCAGTACTTC CASRRTGASGGYEQYF
- TRBJ1-5 TRBV30 - TGTGCCTGGAGTAAGGGAGCGAATCAGCCCCAGCATTTT CAWSKGANQPQHF
- TRBJ1-4 TRBV4-2 - TGTGCCAGCAGCCAGGCACATGGACAGAGCAATGAAAAACTGTTTTTT CASSQAHGQSNEKLFF
once TRBJ1-2 TRBV3-1/TRBV3-2 - TGTGCCAGCAGCCCCACGGGGGCAGCATATGGCTACACCTTC CASSPTGAAYGYTF
- TRBJ1-4 TRBV2 - TGTGCCAGCAGAGTACAGGAGGGGGGTGAAAAACTGTTTTTT CASRVQEGGEKLFF
- TRBJ1-3 TRBV6-5 TRBD1 TGTGCCAGCAGCCCGGACAGGGCCGGAAACACCATATATTTT CASSPDRAGNTIYF
- TRBJ2-2 TRBV10-3 - TGTGCCATCAGGGGGTGGGGAGACGGGGAGCTGTTTTTT CAIRGWGDGELFF
- TRBJ1-5 TRBV19 TRBD1 TGTGCCAGTAGTAAGGGACAGGGACGCAATCAGCCCCAGCATTTT CASSKGQGRNQPQHF
- TRBJ2-5 TRBV2 - TGTGCCAGCGGGCAAGGGGCAGGGGAGACCCAGTACTTC CASGQGAGETQYF